This TCR beta chain was profiled in a study of blood T cell repertoires in COVID-19. The CDR3 spans 15 residues. The germline V gene has CDR1 LGHNT and CDR2 FRNRAP. V trimming: 5 bases; J trimming: 4 bases; junction bases outside the gene matches: 6. Libraries were prepared by immunoSEQ multiplex PCR; TCRdb keeps only in-frame clonotypes and omits some of them. This sample has over 70,000 clones; 80% to 95% occur once, and the top ten carry 2.6%. Sample: peripheral blood. The chain couples TRBV12-5 to TRBJ2-3, with 10 bases aligning to TRBD1. The TCR sequence derives from a man aged 45-65 years with COVID-19, enrolled during active disease. The CDR3 region has the DNA TGTGCTAGTGGTCCGGGACAGGGGTTGGCAGATACGCAGTATTTT. Amino acids: CASGPGQGLADTQYF.